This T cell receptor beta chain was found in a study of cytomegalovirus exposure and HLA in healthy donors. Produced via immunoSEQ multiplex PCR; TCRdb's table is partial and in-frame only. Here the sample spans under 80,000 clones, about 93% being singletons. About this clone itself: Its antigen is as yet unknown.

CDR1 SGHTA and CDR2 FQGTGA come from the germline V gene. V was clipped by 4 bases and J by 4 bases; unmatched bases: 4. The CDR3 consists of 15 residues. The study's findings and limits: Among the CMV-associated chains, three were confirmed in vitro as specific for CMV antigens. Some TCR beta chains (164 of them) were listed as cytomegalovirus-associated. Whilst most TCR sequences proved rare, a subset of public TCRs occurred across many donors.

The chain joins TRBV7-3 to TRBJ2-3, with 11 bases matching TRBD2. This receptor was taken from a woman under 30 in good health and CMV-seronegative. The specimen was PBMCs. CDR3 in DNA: TGTGCCAGCAGCTCCACTAGCGGGAGTGCAGATACGCAGTATTTT. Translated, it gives CASSSTSGSADTQYF.